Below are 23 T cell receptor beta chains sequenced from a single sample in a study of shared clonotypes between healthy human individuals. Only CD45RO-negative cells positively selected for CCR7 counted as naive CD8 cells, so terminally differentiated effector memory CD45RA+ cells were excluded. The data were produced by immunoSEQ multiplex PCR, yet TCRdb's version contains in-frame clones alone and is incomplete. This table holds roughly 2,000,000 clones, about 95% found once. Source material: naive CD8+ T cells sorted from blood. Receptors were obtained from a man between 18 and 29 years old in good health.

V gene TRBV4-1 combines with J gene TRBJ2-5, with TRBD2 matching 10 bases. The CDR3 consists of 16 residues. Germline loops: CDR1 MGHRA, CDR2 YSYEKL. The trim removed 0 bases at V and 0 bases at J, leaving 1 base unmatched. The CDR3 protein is CASSQDSGGYQETQYF. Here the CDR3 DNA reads TGCGCCAGCAGCCAAGATAGCGGGGGGTACCAAGAGACCCAGTACTTC.

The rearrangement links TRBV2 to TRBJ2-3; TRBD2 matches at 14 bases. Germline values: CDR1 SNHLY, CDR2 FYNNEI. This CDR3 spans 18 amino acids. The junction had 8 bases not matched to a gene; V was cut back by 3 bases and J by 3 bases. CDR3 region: CASSEGLAGDRLTDTQYF. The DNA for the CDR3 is TGTGCCAGCAGTGAGGGACTAGCGGGAGACCGATTGACAGATACGCAGTATTTT.

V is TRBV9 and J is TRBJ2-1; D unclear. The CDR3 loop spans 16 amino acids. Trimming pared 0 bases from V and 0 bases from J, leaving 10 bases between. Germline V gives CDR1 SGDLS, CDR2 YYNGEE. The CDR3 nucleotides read TGTGCCAGCAGCGTAGTTGGGAAAGGCTCCTACAATGAGCAGTTCTTC. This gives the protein CASSVVGKGSYNEQFF.

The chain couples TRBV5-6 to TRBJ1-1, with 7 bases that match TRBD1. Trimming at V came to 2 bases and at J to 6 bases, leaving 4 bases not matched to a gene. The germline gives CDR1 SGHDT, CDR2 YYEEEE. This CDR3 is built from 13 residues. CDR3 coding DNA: TGTGCCAGCAGCTTCAGGGGGGGCGCTGAAGCTTTCTTT. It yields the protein CASSFRGGAEAFF.

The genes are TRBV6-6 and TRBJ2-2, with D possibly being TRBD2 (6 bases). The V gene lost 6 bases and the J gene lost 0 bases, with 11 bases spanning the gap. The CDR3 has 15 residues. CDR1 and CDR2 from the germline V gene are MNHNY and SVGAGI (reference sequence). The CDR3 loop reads CASSQGTANTGELFF. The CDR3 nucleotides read TGTGCCAGCAGCCAAGGGACTGCGAACACCGGGGAGCTGTTTTTT.

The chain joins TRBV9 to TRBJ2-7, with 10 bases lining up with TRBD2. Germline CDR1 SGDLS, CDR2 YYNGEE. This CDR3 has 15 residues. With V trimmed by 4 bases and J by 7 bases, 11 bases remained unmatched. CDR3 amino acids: CASSPWLAGENEQYF. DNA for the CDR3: TGTGCCAGCAGCCCATGGCTAGCGGGAGAGAATGAGCAGTACTTC.

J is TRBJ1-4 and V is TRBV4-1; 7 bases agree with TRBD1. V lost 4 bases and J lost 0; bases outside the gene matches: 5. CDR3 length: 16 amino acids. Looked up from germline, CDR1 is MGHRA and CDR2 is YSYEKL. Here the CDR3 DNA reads TGCGCCAGCAGCCCACGACAGGGTGCAACTAATGAAAAACTGTTTTTT. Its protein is CASSPRQGATNEKLFF.

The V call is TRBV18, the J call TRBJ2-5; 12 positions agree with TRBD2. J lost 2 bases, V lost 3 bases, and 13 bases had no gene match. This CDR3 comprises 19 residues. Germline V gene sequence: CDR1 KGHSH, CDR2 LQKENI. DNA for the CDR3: TGTGCCAGCTCACCGGCGCTAGCGGGGGGGCTAATTGAACAAGAGACCCAGTACTTC. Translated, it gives CASSPALAGGLIEQETQYF.

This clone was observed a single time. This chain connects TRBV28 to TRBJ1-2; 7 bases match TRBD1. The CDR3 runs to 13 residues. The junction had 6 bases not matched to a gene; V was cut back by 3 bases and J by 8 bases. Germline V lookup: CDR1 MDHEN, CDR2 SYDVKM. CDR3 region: CASSLVAGGGYTF. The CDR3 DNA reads TGTGCCAGCAGTTTGGTAGCAGGGGGAGGCTACACCTTC.

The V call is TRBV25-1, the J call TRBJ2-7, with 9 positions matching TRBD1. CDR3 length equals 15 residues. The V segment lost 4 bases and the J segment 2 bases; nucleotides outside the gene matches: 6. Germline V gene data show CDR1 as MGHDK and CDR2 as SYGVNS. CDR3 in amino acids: CASSADRGLAYEQYF. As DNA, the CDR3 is TGTGCCAGCAGTGCAGACAGGGGGTTGGCCTACGAGCAGTACTTC.

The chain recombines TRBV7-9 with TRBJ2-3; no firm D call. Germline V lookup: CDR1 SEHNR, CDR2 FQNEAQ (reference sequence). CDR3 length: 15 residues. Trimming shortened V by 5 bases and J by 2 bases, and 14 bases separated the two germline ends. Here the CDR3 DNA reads TGTGCCAGCAGCCGGCCCTATACTCCCACAGATACGCAGTATTTT. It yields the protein CASSRPYTPTDTQYF.

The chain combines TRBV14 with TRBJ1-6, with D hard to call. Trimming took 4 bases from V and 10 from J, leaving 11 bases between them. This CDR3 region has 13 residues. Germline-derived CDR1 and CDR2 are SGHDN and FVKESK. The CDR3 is CASSPRRGSPLHF. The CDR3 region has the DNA TGTGCCAGCAGCCCCCGACGAGGATCACCCCTCCACTTT.

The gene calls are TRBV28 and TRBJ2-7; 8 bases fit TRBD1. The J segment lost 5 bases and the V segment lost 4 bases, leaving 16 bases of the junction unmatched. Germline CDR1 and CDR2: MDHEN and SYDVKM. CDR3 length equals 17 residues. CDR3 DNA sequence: TGTGCCAGCAGTTCCTTCGGAGTAGGGACAGGTTTCCACGAGCAGTACTTC. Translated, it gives CASSSFGVGTGFHEQYF.

The CDR3 reads CSVEGLAGGQDTQYF. CDR3 in DNA: TGCAGCGTTGAAGGACTAGCGGGGGGTCAGGATACGCAGTATTTT. This chain connects TRBV29-1 to TRBJ2-3; 13 bases are shared with TRBD2. V lost 1 base, J lost 6 bases, and 4 bases stayed unmatched. The CDR3 loop spans 15 amino acids. Germline loops: CDR1 SQVTM, CDR2 ANQGSEA.

DNA for the CDR3: TGTGCCAGCAGCACGAAACCGGGACAGGGAAACACCATATATTTT. This codes for CASSTKPGQGNTIYF. The chain carries TRBV5-5 and TRBJ1-3; 7 bases are a match to TRBD1. Germline trimming cut 4 bases from V and 4 bases from J; bases unmatched to any gene: 8. The germline CDR1 and CDR2 sequences are SGHKS and YYEKEE (reference sequence). This CDR3 region has 15 residues.

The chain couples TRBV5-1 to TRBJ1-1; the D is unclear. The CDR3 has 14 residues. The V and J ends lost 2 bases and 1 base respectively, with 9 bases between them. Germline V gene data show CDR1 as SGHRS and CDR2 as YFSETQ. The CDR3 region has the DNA TGCGCCAGCAGCTTTGGGGATGGGAACACTGAAGCTTTCTTT. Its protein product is CASSFGDGNTEAFF.

CDR3 DNA: TGTGCCATCAGTGAGGGGACAGGGCTCTCCTACGAGCAGTACTTC. Translating it yields CAISEGTGLSYEQYF. This chain uses TRBV10-3 with TRBJ2-7, with 9 bases that match TRBD1. The CDR3 spans 15 residues. Unmatched junction bases numbered 2, after V lost 2 bases and J lost 0 bases. The germline gives CDR1 ENHRY, CDR2 SYGVKD.

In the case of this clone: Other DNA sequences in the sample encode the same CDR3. This CDR3 reads CASSLGDSYNEQFF. CDR3 sequence (DNA): TGTGCCAGCAGCCTGGGGGACAGTTACAATGAGCAGTTCTTC. The chain has TRBV5-6 and TRBJ2-1; 7 bases line up with TRBD1. This CDR3 region has 14 residues. Germline V gene sequence: CDR1 SGHDT, CDR2 YYEEEE. J lost 4 bases, V lost 4 bases, and 5 bases had no gene match.

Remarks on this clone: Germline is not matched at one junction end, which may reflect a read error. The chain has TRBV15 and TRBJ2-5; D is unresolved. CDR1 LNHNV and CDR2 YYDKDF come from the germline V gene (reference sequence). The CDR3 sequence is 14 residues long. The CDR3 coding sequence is TGTGCCACCAGCAGAGATAGGGCTGGGCGACCACTGAACTTC. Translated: CATSRDRAGRPLNF.

The CDR3 protein is CASSLQSQGSYGYTF. As DNA, the CDR3 is TGCGCCAGCAGCCTCCAGTCACAGGGGAGCTATGGCTACACCTTC. The genes are TRBV4-1 and TRBJ1-2; the match to TRBD1 covers 7 bases. The CDR3 covers 15 residues. Trimming at V came to 4 bases and at J to 4 bases, leaving 9 bases not matched to a gene. The germline V gene encodes CDR1 MGHRA and CDR2 YSYEKL.

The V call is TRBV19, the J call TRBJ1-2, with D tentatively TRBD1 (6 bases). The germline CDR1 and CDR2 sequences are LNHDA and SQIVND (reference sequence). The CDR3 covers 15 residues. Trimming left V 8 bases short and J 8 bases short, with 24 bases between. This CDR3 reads CASAHRALPGIGYTF. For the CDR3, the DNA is TGTGCCAGTGCACACAGGGCTCTCCCTGGAATCGGCTACACCTTC.

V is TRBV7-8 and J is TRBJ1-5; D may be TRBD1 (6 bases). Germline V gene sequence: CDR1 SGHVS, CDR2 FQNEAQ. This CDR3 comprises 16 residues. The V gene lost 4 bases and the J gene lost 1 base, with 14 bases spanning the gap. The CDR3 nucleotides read TGTGCCAGCAGCTCACACGACAGGTTAAGCAATCAGCCCCAGCATTTT. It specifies CASSSHDRLSNQPQHF.

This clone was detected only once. This CDR3 is CSVPENEQFF. The CDR3 DNA follows: TGCAGCGTCCCCGAAAATGAGCAGTTCTTC. The chain combines TRBV29-1 with TRBJ2-1; D uncertain. V lost 6 bases to trimming and J lost 7 bases, with 7 bases between them. Germline-derived CDR1 and CDR2 are SQVTM and ANQGSEA. The CDR3 spans 10 residues.